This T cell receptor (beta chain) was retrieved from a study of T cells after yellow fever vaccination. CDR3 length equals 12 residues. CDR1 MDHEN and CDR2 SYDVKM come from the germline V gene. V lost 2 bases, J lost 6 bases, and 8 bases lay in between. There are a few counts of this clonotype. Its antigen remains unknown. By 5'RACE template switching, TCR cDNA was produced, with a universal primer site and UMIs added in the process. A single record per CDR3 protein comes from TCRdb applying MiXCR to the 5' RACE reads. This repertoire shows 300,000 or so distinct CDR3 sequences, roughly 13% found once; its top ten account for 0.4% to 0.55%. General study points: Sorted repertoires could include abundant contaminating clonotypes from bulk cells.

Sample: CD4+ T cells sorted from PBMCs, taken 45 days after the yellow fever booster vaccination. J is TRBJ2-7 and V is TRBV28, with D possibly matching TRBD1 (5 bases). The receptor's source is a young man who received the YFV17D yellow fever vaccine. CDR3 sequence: CASSLTRAEQYF. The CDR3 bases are TGTGCCAGCAGTTTAACCAGGGCCGAGCAGTACTTC.